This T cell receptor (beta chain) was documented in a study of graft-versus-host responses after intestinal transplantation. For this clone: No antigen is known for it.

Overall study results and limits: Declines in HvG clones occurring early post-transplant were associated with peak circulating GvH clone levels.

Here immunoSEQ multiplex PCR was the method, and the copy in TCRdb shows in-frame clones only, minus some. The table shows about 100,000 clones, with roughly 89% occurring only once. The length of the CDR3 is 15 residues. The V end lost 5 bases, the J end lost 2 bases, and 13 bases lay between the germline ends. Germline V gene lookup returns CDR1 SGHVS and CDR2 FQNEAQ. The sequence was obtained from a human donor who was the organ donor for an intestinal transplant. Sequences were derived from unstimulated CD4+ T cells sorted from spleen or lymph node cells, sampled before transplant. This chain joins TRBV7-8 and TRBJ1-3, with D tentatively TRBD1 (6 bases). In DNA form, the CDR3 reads TGTGCCAGCAGCGAACAGGGTAGGGCTGGAAACACCATATATTTT. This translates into CASSEQGRAGNTIYF.